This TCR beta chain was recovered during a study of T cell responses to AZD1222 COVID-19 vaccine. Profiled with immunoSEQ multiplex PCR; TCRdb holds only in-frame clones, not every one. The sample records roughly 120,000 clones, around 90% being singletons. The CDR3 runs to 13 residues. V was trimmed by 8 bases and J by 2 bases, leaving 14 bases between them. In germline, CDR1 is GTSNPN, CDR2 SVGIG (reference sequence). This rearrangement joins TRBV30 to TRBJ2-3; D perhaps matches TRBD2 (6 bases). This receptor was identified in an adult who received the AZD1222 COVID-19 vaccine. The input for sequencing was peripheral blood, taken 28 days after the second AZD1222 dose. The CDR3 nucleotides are TGTGCCCGAACTGGGGGACTCACAGATACGCAGTATTTT. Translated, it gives CARTGGLTDTQYF.